Listed below are T cell receptor beta chains from one sample, sequenced in a study of T cell responses to AZD1222 COVID-19 vaccine. The repertoire was sequenced with immunoSEQ multiplex PCR; TCRdb's copy has only in-frame clones and lacks some. The top ten hold around 3.7% of the sample, which has under 150,000 clones, 90% seen once. This specimen consisted of peripheral blood, obtained on day 0 of AZD1222 vaccination. These receptors were taken from an adult in good health. Each CDR3 is given with its conserved first and last residue. D genes are given only for firm matches. Clone size is not always given. Where it is, it says once, few, many or a class for expanded clones.

clone_size	d_call	j_call	v_call	cdr3_nt	cdr3_aa
-	-	TRBJ2-3	TRBV5-1	TGCGCCAGCAGCTTATCTCAGGCGTCTGGCACAGATACGCAGTATTTT	CASSLSQASGTDTQYF
-	-	TRBJ1-2	TRBV5-1	TGCGCCAGCAGCTTGGCCGGTCCGGGGGCTCTAGATGGCTACACCTTC	CASSLAGPGALDGYTF
few	-	TRBJ1-6	TRBV7-9	TGTGCCAGCAGGGAAGGAAATTCACCCCTCCACTTT	CASREGNSPLHF
-	-	TRBJ2-7	TRBV28	TGTGCCAGCAGTTTGTACGAGCAGTACTTC	CASSLYEQYF
once	TRBD1	TRBJ2-7	TRBV18	TGTGCCAGCTCACCACCAGGGACAGGGGAGGGCGAGCAGTACTTC	CASSPPGTGEGEQYF
-	TRBD1	TRBJ1-2	TRBV5-1	TGCGCCAGCAGCCTTGAACCGGGACAGCACCCACCAGGCTATGGCTACACCTTC	CASSLEPGQHPPGYGYTF
-	-	TRBJ2-3	TRBV30	TGTGCCTGGAGTGGGCGAGATACGCAGTATTTT	CAWSGRDTQYF
once	TRBD1	TRBJ2-5	TRBV6-4	TGTGCCAGCAGTAGGGGGCTCCAAGAGACCCAGTACTTC	CASSRGLQETQYF
-	TRBD1	TRBJ2-7	TRBV24-1	TGTGCCACCAGTGGGGACAGCCCTACCGAGCAGTACTTC	CATSGDSPTEQYF
-	-	TRBJ2-3	TRBV5-1	TGCGCCAGCAGCTGGACAGATTTAACAGATACGCAGTATTTT	CASSWTDLTDTQYF
-	-	TRBJ1-1	TRBV4-1	TGCGCCAGCCGGGACCGCCTTTTTTTCTTT	CASRDRLFFF
-	-	TRBJ2-3	TRBV7-2	TGTGCCAGCAGCTTAAACGTCCGGTTAGGACACACAGATACGCAGTATTTT	CASSLNVRLGHTDTQYF
-	-	TRBJ1-5	TRBV19	TGTGCCAGTAGTATAGATGGGGGGGCGCGGGAGTATAGCAATCAGCCCCAGCATTTT	CASSIDGGAREYSNQPQHF
-	-	TRBJ1-2	TRBV30	TGTGCCTGGAGTAACCCGATCAGGGGTAACTATGGCTACACCTTC	CAWSNPIRGNYGYTF
-	-	TRBJ2-3	TRBV11-2	TGTGCCAGCAGCTTCTCGGGACAAAGCACAGATACGCAGTATTTT	CASSFSGQSTDTQYF
-	-	TRBJ1-6	TRBV7-5	TGTGCCAGAAGCTTGGGAGGGATGCCAATCGGGAATTCACCCCTCCACTTT	CARSLGGMPIGNSPLHF
-	-	TRBJ1-2	TRBV5-6	TGTGCCAGCAGCTTAGGCAGTAACTATGGCTACACCTTC	CASSLGSNYGYTF
-	-	TRBJ1-2	TRBV13	TGTGCCAGCAGCTCCGGCCGCGTCGGCCTTGGCTACACCTTC	CASSSGRVGLGYTF
once	TRBD1	TRBJ1-5	TRBV6-2/TRBV6-3	TGTGCCAGCAGTTACCTTCTCAGCAGGGGGCTGAATCAGCCCCAGCATTTT	CASSYLLSRGLNQPQHF
-	TRBD2	TRBJ2-5	TRBV5-1	TGCGCCAGCAGCCCCCCGACTAGCGGCACGTCTAAAGAGACCCAGTACTTC	CASSPPTSGTSKETQYF
-	TRBD1	TRBJ1-2	TRBV30	TGTGCCTGGAGTGTACAGGGGGAGAATGGCTACACCTTC	CAWSVQGENGYTF
-	TRBD1	TRBJ1-6	TRBV4-1	TGCGCCAGCAGCCAACTTGTTCGACAGGGAGGTAATTCACCCCTCCACTTT	CASSQLVRQGGNSPLHF
-	-	TRBJ1-5	TRBV7-9	TGTGCCAGCGGAAAACTACAGGATCAGCCCCAGCATTTT	CASGKLQDQPQHF
-	TRBD2	TRBJ2-7	TRBV9	TGTGCCAGCGGCGGGAGTTACAACGAGCAGTACTTC	CASGGSYNEQYF
-	-	TRBJ1-3	TRBV2	TGTGCCAGCAGTGATTTGGGCTCTGGAAACACCATATATTTT	CASSDLGSGNTIYF
-	TRBD2	TRBJ2-1	TRBV30	TGTGCCTGGAGTGTTTCGGGGGGGGTCAATGAGCAGTTCTTC	CAWSVSGGVNEQFF
-	-	TRBJ1-5	TRBV10-3	TGTGCCGAACAGCCCCAGCATTTT	CAEQPQHF
-	TRBD1	TRBJ1-5	TRBV6-5	TGTGCCAGCAGTTACGGAGGGGGCTACGGCAATCAGCCCCAGCATTTT	CASSYGGGYGNQPQHF
-	-	TRBJ2-1	TRBV10-3	TGTGCCATCAGTGAAAGAGCGGTAAGCTCCTACAATGAGCAGTTCTTC	CAISERAVSSYNEQFF
few	TRBD2	TRBJ2-1	TRBV15	TGTGCCACCACCAAAACTAGCGGCACCTACAATGAGCAGTTCTTC	CATTKTSGTYNEQFF
-	TRBD1	TRBJ1-6	TRBV5-1	TGCGCCAGCAGCTTGGCCGGGACAGGGAGGTCACCCCTCCACTTT	CASSLAGTGRSPLHF
-	TRBD1	TRBJ1-4	TRBV19	TGTGCCAGTAGTGGGACAGGGGAGATTACTAATGAAAAACTGTTTTTT	CASSGTGEITNEKLFF
-	-	TRBJ1-2	TRBV12-2	TGTGCAAGTCGCTTAGCGGGGACAGGGTCCTATGGCTACACCTTC	CASRLAGTGSYGYTF
-	-	TRBJ1-3	TRBV18	TGTGCCAGCTCACCGGCCTGGTCCTCATCTGGAAACACCATATATTTT	CASSPAWSSSGNTIYF
once	TRBD2	TRBJ2-5	TRBV19	TGTGCCAGTAGCACCTGGGCTAGCGGGAGATTTCTAGAGACCCAGTACTTC	CASSTWASGRFLETQYF
-	-	TRBJ1-2	TRBV18	TGTGCCAGCTCACCGGAGGGTGACTATGGCTACACCTTC	CASSPEGDYGYTF